One and the same sample provided the 17 T cell receptor beta chains below, sequenced in a study of shared clonotypes between healthy human individuals (dated by TCRdb to the early 2020s). Library preparation was by the immunoSEQ multiplex PCR assay. Not all clones reach the TCRdb copy of this immuneACCESS table, which keeps in-frame sequences only. Checked studies attribute under half of the gap to unresolved V genes and leave the rest unexplained. The sample data list some 2,000,000 clones, and roughly 95% of these were observed just once. The leading ten clones occupy 0.13% of the sample. The sample taken for sequencing was naive CD4+ T cells sorted from blood. Read against the paper, the sample's cell subset or site label means: CD45RA+ positively selected. The receptors were gathered from a man aged 18 to 30 in good health.

The gene calls are TRBV7-9 and TRBJ1-6; D may be TRBD1 (5 bases). The V gene lost 8 bases and the J gene lost 7 bases, with 12 bases spanning the gap. The CDR3 totals 13 residues. The germline V gene has CDR1 SEHNR and CDR2 FQNEAQ (reference sequence). CDR3 amino acids: CASGAEENSPLHF. Written as DNA, the CDR3 is TGTGCCAGCGGGGCAGAGGAGAATTCACCCCTCCACTTT.

V gene TRBV18 combines with J gene TRBJ1-6; D remains unclear. In germline, CDR1 is KGHSH, CDR2 LQKENI. V was pared by 3 bases and J by 1 base, with 10 bases between. The CDR3 is made up of 16 amino acids. CDR3 region: CASSPRQESYNSPLHF. CDR3 nucleotide sequence: TGTGCCAGCTCACCTCGCCAGGAATCCTATAATTCACCCCTCCACTTT.

The count of this clone is one. The chain combines TRBV15 with TRBJ2-7; D gene ambiguous. Germline V gives CDR1 LNHNV, CDR2 YYDKDF (reference sequence). Trimming took off 1 base at V and 6 bases at J, with 10 bases between the two ends. There are 13 residues in the CDR3. CDR3 region: CATSRGLFFEQYF. CDR3 DNA sequence: TGTGCCACCAGCAGAGGACTGTTTTTCGAGCAGTACTTC.

V gene TRBV5-1 combines with J gene TRBJ2-7; the D gene is possibly TRBD2 (6 bases). Looked up from germline, CDR1 is SGHRS and CDR2 is YFSETQ. V dropped 0 bases and J dropped 6 bases, with 16 bases sitting between them. This CDR3 spans 15 amino acids. The CDR3 DNA reads as TGCGCCAGCAGCTTGGCTAGGGGAGATAGCGGCGAGCAGTACTTC. It codes for CASSLARGDSGEQYF.

The chain has TRBV7-9 and TRBJ1-1; no firm D call. This CDR3 has 15 amino acids. Germline V gives CDR1 SEHNR, CDR2 FQNEAQ (reference sequence). Trimming took off 5 bases at V and 2 bases at J, with 15 bases between the two ends. The CDR3 sequence: CASSARPGENTEAFF. The CDR3 nucleotides read TGTGCCAGCAGCGCACGGCCTGGGGAAAACACTGAAGCTTTCTTT.

This chain connects TRBV6-1 to TRBJ1-3; 7 bases map to TRBD1. Trimming cost V 7 bases and J 5 bases; bases outside gene matches: 8. Germline V gene lookup returns CDR1 MNHNS and CDR2 SASEGT. The CDR3 contains 14 residues. The chain's CDR3 is CASIPGQVRNTIYF. The CDR3 region has the DNA TGTGCCAGCATTCCAGGACAGGTTAGAAACACCATATATTTT.

The chain uses TRBV5-6 and TRBJ2-2; no firm D call. The CDR3 runs 14 residues. The germline V gene has CDR1 SGHDT and CDR2 YYEEEE. V lost 6 bases, J lost 2 bases, and 11 bases lay in between. This CDR3 is CASTAGKNTGELFF. The CDR3 coding sequence is TGTGCCAGCACAGCAGGAAAAAACACCGGGGAGCTGTTTTTT.

The chain joins TRBV28 to TRBJ1-1, with 8 bases aligning to TRBD1. CDR3 size: 12 residues. Germline trimming cut 6 bases from V and 9 bases from J; bases unmatched to any gene: 6. Germline lookup yields CDR1 MDHEN and CDR2 SYDVKM. This chain's CDR3 is CASRLGQGQAFF. The DNA for the CDR3 is TGTGCCAGCAGACTTGGACAGGGACAAGCTTTCTTT. Looking up the rest from reference TRBV28 and TRBJ1-1 gives the full variable domain: DVKVTQSSRYLVKRTGEKVFLECVQDMDHENMFWYRQDPGLGLRLIYFSYDVKMKEKGDIPEGYSVSREKKERFSLILESASTNQTSMYLCASRLGQGQAFFGQGTRLTVV.

The chain uses TRBV5-1 and TRBJ2-7; the match to TRBD1 covers 7 bases. With V trimmed by 4 bases and J by 7 bases, 8 bases remained unmatched. The CDR3 loop spans 13 amino acids. Germline V lookup: CDR1 SGHRS, CDR2 YFSETQ. CDR3 residues: CASSAEGAQEQYF. DNA for the CDR3: TGCGCCAGCAGCGCCGAGGGGGCGCAAGAGCAGTACTTC.

Written as DNA, the CDR3 is TGCGCCAGCAGCCGAGATCCACAGGGACAAGAGACCCAGTACTTC. It specifies CASSRDPQGQETQYF. The chain combines TRBV5-1 with TRBJ2-5; D is possibly TRBD1 (6 bases). CDR3 length: 15 amino acids. Trimming removed 4 bases at V and 2 bases at J, with 15 bases between. The germline V gene has CDR1 SGHRS and CDR2 YFSETQ.

This clone was seen a single time. This sample also contains other DNA sequences that code for the same CDR3. This sequence joins TRBV5-1 and TRBJ2-3, with D possibly TRBD1 on 5 matching bases. This CDR3 region has 15 residues. V lost 0 bases and J 2 bases, leaving 10 bases between the germline ends. CDR1 SGHRS and CDR2 YFSETQ come from the germline V gene. The CDR3 nucleotides read TGCGCCAGCAGCTTGGTCAGGGCTTCCACAGATACGCAGTATTTT. Its translation: CASSLVRASTDTQYF.

The chain is built from TRBV5-6 and TRBJ1-2; weak D call: TRBD1 (5 bases). The CDR3 has 14 residues. Germline V gene data show CDR1 as SGHDT and CDR2 as YYEEEE. The germline V and J ends were trimmed by 4 bases and 4 bases, with 14 bases remaining between them. CDR3 bases: TGTGCCAGCAGCATTCAGGGTCTACCCTATGGCTACACCTTC. Residues: CASSIQGLPYGYTF. Drawing the rest from reference TRBV5-6 and TRBJ1-2, the complete variable domain is DAGVTQSPTHLIKTRGQQVTLRCSPKSGHDTVSWYQQALGQGPQFIFQYYEEEERQRGNFPDRFSGHQFPNYSSELNVNALLLGDSALYLCASSIQGLPYGYTFGSGTRLTVV.

The chain is built from TRBV9 and TRBJ1-1; D is uncertain. V was shortened by 0 bases and J by 4 bases, with 13 bases between the two germline ends. The CDR3 is 15 residues long. Germline CDR1 reads SGDLS; CDR2 reads YYNGEE. DNA of the CDR3: TGTGCCAGCAGCGTAGTCGGGGTCTACGGCACTGAAGCTTTCTTT. The encoded protein is CASSVVGVYGTEAFF.

The J gene is TRBJ2-4, the V gene TRBV19, with D unresolved. The V gene's germline CDR1 is LNHDA and CDR2 SQIVND (reference sequence). V lost 10 bases and J 7 bases, leaving 14 bases between the germline ends. This CDR3 has 12 residues. The CDR3 DNA follows: TGTGCCACCGCCCACGTTGACAACATTCAGTACTTC. Translated: CATAHVDNIQYF.

The rearrangement uses TRBV5-4 and TRBJ2-1, with 11 bases that match TRBD2. V trimming: 4 bases; J trimming: 0 bases; junction bases outside the gene matches: 3. The CDR3 consists of 16 residues. Germline-derived CDR1 and CDR2 are SGHNT and YYREEE (reference sequence). The CDR3 reads CASSMGTSGSYNEQFF. CDR3 DNA: TGTGCCAGCAGCATGGGGACTAGCGGCTCCTACAATGAGCAGTTCTTC.

The chain joins TRBV6-1 to TRBJ2-3; D might be TRBD1 or TRBD2, each matching 6 bases. The CDR3 is 15 residues long. With 6 bases removed from V and 4 bases from J, the gap between germline ends came to 17 bases. Per the germline V gene, CDR1 is MNHNS and CDR2 is SASEGT. CDR3 sequence (DNA): TGTGCCAGCAGGCCAAGAGGGGGGCATCCAGATACGCAGTATTTT. Amino acids: CASRPRGGHPDTQYF.

The chain combines TRBV15 with TRBJ1-5; 9 bases line up with TRBD1. Trimming cost V 3 bases and J 0 bases; bases outside gene matches: 12. The CDR3 consists of 19 residues. The germline V gene has CDR1 LNHNV and CDR2 YYDKDF (reference sequence). The CDR3 DNA sequence: TGTGCCACCAGCAGCGACCGGGTAGGGGGACAGGGTAGCAATCAGCCCCAGCATTTT. Protein: CATSSDRVGGQGSNQPQHF.